What follows describes a single T cell receptor beta chain. This sample was included in a study of blood T cells in healthy people across ages. Primers used in a second PCR of about 7 to 11 cycles were a sample-barcoded 5' primer and a J-beta primer mix. TCRdb re-derived calls from the 5' RACE reads in MiXCR, one entry per CDR3 protein. The sample includes about 780,000 distinct CDR3 sequences, around 50% of them seen just once. The V end was cut by 4 bases, the J end by 6 bases, with 15 bases between. The germline CDR1 and CDR2 sequences are SQVTM and ANQGSEA. This CDR3 is built from 13 residues. There were healthy Caucasian individuals from Russia, aged about 6 to 95, serving as donors.

The chain couples TRBV29-1 to TRBJ1-2; D not certain. The sequence came from a man older than 75 in good health. The specimen was blood. In DNA form, the CDR3 reads TGCAGCGTTGGCCGACCGGGTGGGGATGGCTACACCTTC. Translation: CSVGRPGGDGYTF.